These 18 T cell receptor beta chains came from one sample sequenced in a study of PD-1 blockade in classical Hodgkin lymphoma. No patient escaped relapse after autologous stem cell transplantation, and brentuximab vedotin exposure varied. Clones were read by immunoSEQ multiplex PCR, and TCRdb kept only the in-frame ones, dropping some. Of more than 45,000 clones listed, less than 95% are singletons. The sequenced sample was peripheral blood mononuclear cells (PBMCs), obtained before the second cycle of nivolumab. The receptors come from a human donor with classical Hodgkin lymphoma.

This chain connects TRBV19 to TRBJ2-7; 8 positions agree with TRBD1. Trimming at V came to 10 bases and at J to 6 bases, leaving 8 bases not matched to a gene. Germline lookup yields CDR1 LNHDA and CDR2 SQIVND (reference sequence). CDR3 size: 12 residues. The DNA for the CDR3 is TGTGCCACAGGACAGGGTAGGAGCGAGCAGTACTTC. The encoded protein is CATGQGRSEQYF.

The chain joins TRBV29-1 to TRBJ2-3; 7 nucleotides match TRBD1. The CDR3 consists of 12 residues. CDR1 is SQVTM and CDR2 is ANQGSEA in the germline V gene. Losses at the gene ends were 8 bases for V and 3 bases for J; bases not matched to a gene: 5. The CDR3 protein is CSLLQGTDTQYF. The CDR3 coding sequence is TGCAGCTTATTACAGGGGACAGATACGCAGTATTTT.

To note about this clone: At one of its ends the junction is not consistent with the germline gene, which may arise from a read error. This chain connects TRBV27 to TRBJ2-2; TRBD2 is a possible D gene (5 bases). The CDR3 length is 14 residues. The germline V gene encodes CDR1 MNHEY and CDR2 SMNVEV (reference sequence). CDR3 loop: CATSFAGNTGELFF. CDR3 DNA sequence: TGTGCCACCAGTTTTGCGGGGAACACCGGGGAGCTGTTTTTT.

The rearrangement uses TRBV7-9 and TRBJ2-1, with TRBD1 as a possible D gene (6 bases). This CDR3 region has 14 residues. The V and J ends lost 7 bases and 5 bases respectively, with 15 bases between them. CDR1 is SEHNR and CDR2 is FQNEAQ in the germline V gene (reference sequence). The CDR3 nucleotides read TGTGCCAGCACGACAGGCCCCGGTCACAATGAGCAGTTCTTC. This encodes CASTTGPGHNEQFF. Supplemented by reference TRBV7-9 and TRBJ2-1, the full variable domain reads DTGVSQNPRHKITKRGQNVTFRCDPISEHNRLYWYRQTLGQGPEFLTYFQNEAQLEKSRLLSDRFSAERPKGSFSTLEIQRTEQGDSAMYLCASTTGPGHNEQFFGPGTRLTVL.

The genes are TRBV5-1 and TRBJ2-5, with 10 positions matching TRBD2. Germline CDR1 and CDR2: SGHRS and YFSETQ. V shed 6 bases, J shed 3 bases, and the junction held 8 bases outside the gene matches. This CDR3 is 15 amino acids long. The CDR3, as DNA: TGCGCCAGCACCTTACCACTAGCGGGGAAAGAGACCCAGTACTTC. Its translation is CASTLPLAGKETQYF.

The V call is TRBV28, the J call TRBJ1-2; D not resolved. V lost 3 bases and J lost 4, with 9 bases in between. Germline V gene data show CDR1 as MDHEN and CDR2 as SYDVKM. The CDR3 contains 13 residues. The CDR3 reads CASSLAEFYGYTF. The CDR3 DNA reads TGTGCCAGCAGTTTGGCAGAATTCTATGGCTACACCTTC.

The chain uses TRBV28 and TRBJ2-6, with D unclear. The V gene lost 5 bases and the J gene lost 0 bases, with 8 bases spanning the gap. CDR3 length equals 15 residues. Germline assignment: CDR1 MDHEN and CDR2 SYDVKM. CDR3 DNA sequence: TGTGCCAGCAGTCCCCGGAACTCTGGGGCCAACGTCCTGACTTTC. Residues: CASSPRNSGANVLTF.

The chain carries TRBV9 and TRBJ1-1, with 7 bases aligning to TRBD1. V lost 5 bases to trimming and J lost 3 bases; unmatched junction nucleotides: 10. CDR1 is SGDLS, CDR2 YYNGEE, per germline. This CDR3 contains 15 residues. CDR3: CASRSVTGVDTEAFF. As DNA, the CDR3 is TGTGCCAGCAGATCGGTTACAGGGGTCGACACTGAAGCTTTCTTT. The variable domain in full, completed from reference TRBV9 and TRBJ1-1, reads DSGVTQTPKHLITATGQRVTLRCSPRSGDLSVYWYQQSLDQGLQFLIQYYNGEERAKGNILERFSAQQFPDLHSELNLSSLELGDSALYFCASRSVTGVDTEAFFGQGTRLTVV.

The CDR3 region is CASSYHRQGSFEQYF. The CDR3 bases are TGCGCCAGCAGCTACCATCGACAGGGAAGTTTTGAGCAGTACTTC. The rearrangement links TRBV5-1 to TRBJ2-7; 7 bases map to TRBD1. Germline CDR1 is SGHRS and CDR2 is YFSETQ. J gave up 7 bases and V 3 bases, and 13 bases lay outside the gene matches. This CDR3 spans 15 amino acids. Full variable domain (outside the CDR3, taken from reference TRBV5-1 and TRBJ2-7): KAGVTQTPRYLIKTRGQQVTLSCSPISGHRSVSWYQQTPGQGLQFLFEYFSETQRNKGNFPGRFSGRQFSNSRSEMNVSTLELGDSALYLCASSYHRQGSFEQYFGPGTRLTVT.

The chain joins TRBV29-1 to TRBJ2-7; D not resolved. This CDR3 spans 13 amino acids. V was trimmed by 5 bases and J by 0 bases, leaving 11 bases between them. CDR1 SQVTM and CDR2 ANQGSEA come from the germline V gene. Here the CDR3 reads CSVPGASSYEQYF. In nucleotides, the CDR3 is TGCAGCGTTCCGGGCGCGAGCTCCTACGAGCAGTACTTC.

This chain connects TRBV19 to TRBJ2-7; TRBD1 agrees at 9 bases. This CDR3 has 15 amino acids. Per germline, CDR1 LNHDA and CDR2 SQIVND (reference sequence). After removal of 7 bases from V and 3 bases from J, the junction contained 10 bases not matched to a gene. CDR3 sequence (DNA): TGTGCCAGTAAAACCACCACAGGGGGCGGCTACGAGCAGTACTTC. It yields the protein CASKTTTGGGYEQYF.

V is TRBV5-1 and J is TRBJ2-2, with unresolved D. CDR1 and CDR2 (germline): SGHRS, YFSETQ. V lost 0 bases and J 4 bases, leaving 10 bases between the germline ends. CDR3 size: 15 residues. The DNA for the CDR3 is TGCGCCAGCAGCTTGGCTGTGGAGAGCACCGGGGAGCTGTTTTTT. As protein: CASSLAVESTGELFF.

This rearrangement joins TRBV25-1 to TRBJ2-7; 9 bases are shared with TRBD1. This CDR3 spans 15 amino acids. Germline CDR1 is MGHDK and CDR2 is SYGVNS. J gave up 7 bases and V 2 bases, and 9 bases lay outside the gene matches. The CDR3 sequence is CASSEPGQGRLEQYF. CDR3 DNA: TGTGCCAGCAGTGAACCGGGACAGGGTAGATTGGAGCAGTACTTC.

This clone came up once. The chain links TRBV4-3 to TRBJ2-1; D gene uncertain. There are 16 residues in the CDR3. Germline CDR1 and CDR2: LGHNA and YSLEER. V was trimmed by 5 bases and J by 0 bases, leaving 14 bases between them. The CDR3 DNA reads TGCGCCAGCAGCTCCAGCGCACCCAGCTCCTACAATGAGCAGTTCTTC. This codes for CASSSSAPSSYNEQFF.

CDR3 sequence: CASSQDPGTGGSEQYF. Written as DNA, the CDR3 is TGCGCCAGCAGCCAAGACCCCGGGACAGGGGGTTCCGAGCAGTACTTC. The chain links TRBV4-1 to TRBJ2-7, with 11 bases aligning to TRBD1. J lost 6 bases, V lost 0 bases, and 7 bases had no gene match. This CDR3 comprises 16 residues. Germline V gene lookup returns CDR1 MGHRA and CDR2 YSYEKL.

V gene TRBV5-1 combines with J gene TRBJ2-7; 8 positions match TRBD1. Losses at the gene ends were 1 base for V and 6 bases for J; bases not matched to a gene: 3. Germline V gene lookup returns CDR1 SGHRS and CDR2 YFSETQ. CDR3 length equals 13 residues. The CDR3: CASSLLTGAEQYF. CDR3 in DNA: TGCGCCAGCAGCTTGCTGACAGGGGCCGAGCAGTACTTC.

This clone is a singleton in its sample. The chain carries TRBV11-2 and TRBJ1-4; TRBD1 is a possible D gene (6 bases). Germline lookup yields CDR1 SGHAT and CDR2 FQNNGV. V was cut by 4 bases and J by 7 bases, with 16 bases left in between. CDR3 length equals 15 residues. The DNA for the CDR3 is TGTGCCAGCAGCTCTCAGGGGTTCGGGGTTGAAAAACTGTTTTTT. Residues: CASSSQGFGVEKLFF.

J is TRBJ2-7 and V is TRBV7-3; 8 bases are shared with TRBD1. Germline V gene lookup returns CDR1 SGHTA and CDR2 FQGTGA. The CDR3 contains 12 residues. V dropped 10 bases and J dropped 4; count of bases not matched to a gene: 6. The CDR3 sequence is CATQGALYEQYF. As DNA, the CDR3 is TGTGCCACTCAGGGGGCCCTGTACGAGCAGTACTTC.